The rows below give T cell receptor beta chains drawn from one sample of a study of blood T cell repertoires in COVID-19. Generated by immunoSEQ multiplex PCR, the TCRdb table keeps only in-frame clones and is missing some. Of tens of thousands of clones listed, approximately 87% are singletons. The sequenced sample consisted of peripheral blood. The source of these receptors is a human donor in a cohort sampled during active COVID-19. Both conserved end residues are part of each CDR3. A D gene is named only where the DNA matches it firmly. Clone size, where shown, is once, few, many, or a class for clones that have expanded.

V gene: TRBV28
J gene: TRBJ1-1
D gene: TRBD1
clone size: once
CDR3 DNA: TGTGCCAGCGGTAGACAGGGCGAGCTGTTAGCTTTCTTT
CDR3 protein: CASGRQGELLAFF

V gene: TRBV27
J gene: TRBJ2-7
D gene: NA
clone size: NA
CDR3 DNA: TGTGCCAGCAGTTCTTCCAGGGACTACGAGCAGTACTTC
CDR3 protein: CASSSSRDYEQYF

V gene: TRBV3-1/TRBV3-2
J gene: TRBJ2-5
D gene: NA
clone size: NA
CDR3 DNA: TGTGCCAGCAGCCCACTGGGAGCATCCCAGACCCAGTACTTC
CDR3 protein: CASSPLGASQTQYF

V gene: TRBV7-9
J gene: TRBJ2-5
D gene: TRBD2
clone size: NA
CDR3 DNA: TGTGCCAGCAGCGCACCGGGACTAGCAATAGAGACCCAGTACTTC
CDR3 protein: CASSAPGLAIETQYF

V gene: TRBV5-4
J gene: TRBJ2-7
D gene: NA
clone size: NA
CDR3 DNA: TGTGCCAGCAGCATGGACATCTCCTACGAGCAGTACTTC
CDR3 protein: CASSMDISYEQYF

V gene: TRBV11-2
J gene: TRBJ1-5
D gene: TRBD1
clone size: NA
CDR3 DNA: TGTGCCAGCAGCTTAGGAGGGACAGACAATCAGCCCCAGCATTTT
CDR3 protein: CASSLGGTDNQPQHF

V gene: TRBV4-1
J gene: TRBJ2-7
D gene: NA
clone size: NA
CDR3 DNA: TGCGCCAGCAGCCAAGATCGGGCCTACGAGCAGTACTTC
CDR3 protein: CASSQDRAYEQYF

V gene: TRBV7-2
J gene: TRBJ1-2
D gene: TRBD1
clone size: NA
CDR3 DNA: TGTGCCAGCAGCCAAAGGGGACAGTTCTATGGCTACACCTTC
CDR3 protein: CASSQRGQFYGYTF

V gene: TRBV27
J gene: TRBJ1-4
D gene: NA
clone size: NA
CDR3 DNA: TGTGCCAGCAGTTTAAACCTTCGACAGGAAATTCTTGAAAAACTGTTTTTT
CDR3 protein: CASSLNLRQEILEKLFF

V gene: TRBV11-3
J gene: TRBJ2-3
D gene: TRBD1
clone size: NA
CDR3 DNA: TGTGCCAGCAGCTCGGGACAGGCGAGAGATACGCAGTATTTT
CDR3 protein: CASSSGQARDTQYF

V gene: TRBV9
J gene: TRBJ2-2
D gene: NA
clone size: NA
CDR3 DNA: TGTGCCAGCAGCGTACAGGGAAGGGACACCGGGGAGCTGTTTTTT
CDR3 protein: CASSVQGRDTGELFF

V gene: TRBV29-1
J gene: TRBJ1-5
D gene: TRBD1
clone size: NA
CDR3 DNA: TGCAGCGTCCGGGACAGAGTGAATCAGCCCCAGCATTTT
CDR3 protein: CSVRDRVNQPQHF

V gene: TRBV7-2
J gene: TRBJ2-5
D gene: NA
clone size: NA
CDR3 DNA: TGTGCCAGCAGCTTCGTGGCCGACTCCGCGACCCAGTACTTC
CDR3 protein: CASSFVADSATQYF

V gene: TRBV23-1
J gene: TRBJ1-1
D gene: NA
clone size: NA
CDR3 DNA: TGCGCCAGCAGTCAACCAAGGGTGGACACGAACACTGAAGCTTTCTTT
CDR3 protein: CASSQPRVDTNTEAFF

V gene: TRBV5-6
J gene: TRBJ2-3
D gene: TRBD2
clone size: NA
CDR3 DNA: TGTGCCAGCAGCAGAACTAGCGGGGGAGATACGCAGTATTTT
CDR3 protein: CASSRTSGGDTQYF

V gene: TRBV9
J gene: TRBJ2-1
D gene: NA
clone size: once
CDR3 DNA: TGTGCCAGCAGCGTAGGTACCCTAGCTTCAGGTGAGCAGTTCTTC
CDR3 protein: CASSVGTLASGEQFF

V gene: TRBV5-1
J gene: TRBJ1-2
D gene: TRBD1
clone size: NA
CDR3 DNA: TGCGCCAGCAGCGCGCACTCCGGGACAGTCAACTATGGCTACACCTTC
CDR3 protein: CASSAHSGTVNYGYTF

V gene: TRBV11-3
J gene: TRBJ2-2
D gene: NA
clone size: NA
CDR3 DNA: TGTGCCAGCAGCTTAACCAGATCCACCGGGGAGCTGTTTTTT
CDR3 protein: CASSLTRSTGELFF

V gene: TRBV7-2
J gene: TRBJ1-5
D gene: NA
clone size: NA
CDR3 DNA: TGTGCCAGCAGCTTCAAACCGGGAAATCAGCCCCAGCATTTT
CDR3 protein: CASSFKPGNQPQHF

V gene: TRBV9
J gene: TRBJ2-7
D gene: TRBD2
clone size: NA
CDR3 DNA: TGTGCCAGCAGCCCCAGGACTAGCCTACACGAGCAGTACTTC
CDR3 protein: CASSPRTSLHEQYF

V gene: TRBV19
J gene: TRBJ1-1
D gene: TRBD1
clone size: NA
CDR3 DNA: TGTGCCAGTAGTTCCCGGGACAGGCCTAAGAACACTGAAGCTTTCTTT
CDR3 protein: CASSSRDRPKNTEAFF

V gene: TRBV3-1/TRBV3-2
J gene: TRBJ2-7
D gene: TRBD1
clone size: NA
CDR3 DNA: TGTGCCAGCAGCCAAGATATGGCAGGGGGAAGGGAGCAGTACTTC
CDR3 protein: CASSQDMAGGREQYF

V gene: TRBV28
J gene: TRBJ2-7
D gene: TRBD2
clone size: few
CDR3 DNA: TGTGCCACCCGGGGCGGGGGGGCCTACGAGCAGTACTTC
CDR3 protein: CATRGGGAYEQYF

V gene: TRBV7-9
J gene: TRBJ2-1
D gene: TRBD2
clone size: NA
CDR3 DNA: TGTGCCAGCAGCCGCGGGGGGACCTACAATGAGCAGTTCTTC
CDR3 protein: CASSRGGTYNEQFF

V gene: TRBV20-1
J gene: TRBJ2-7
D gene: TRBD2
clone size: NA
CDR3 DNA: TGCAGTGCTAGTTTCCCAGCGGGGGACTACGAGCAGTACTTC
CDR3 protein: CSASFPAGDYEQYF

V gene: TRBV7-2
J gene: TRBJ2-3
D gene: TRBD2
clone size: NA
CDR3 DNA: TGTGCCAGCACCGACGGACTAGCAGGGGTGGGGGATACGCAGTATTTT
CDR3 protein: CASTDGLAGVGDTQYF

V gene: TRBV9
J gene: TRBJ2-7
D gene: TRBD1
clone size: NA
CDR3 DNA: TGTGCCAGCAGCGTAGGACAGGGGAACTACGAGCAGTACTTC
CDR3 protein: CASSVGQGNYEQYF

V gene: TRBV9
J gene: TRBJ2-5
D gene: NA
clone size: NA
CDR3 DNA: TGTGCCAGCAGCCCCTCTAGTCCCTATGTAGGGACCCAGTACTTC
CDR3 protein: CASSPSSPYVGTQYF

V gene: TRBV18
J gene: TRBJ2-5
D gene: NA
clone size: NA
CDR3 DNA: TGTGCCAGCTCACCATTTGACAGGCCTAGGGGAGAGACCCAGTACTTC
CDR3 protein: CASSPFDRPRGETQYF

V gene: TRBV29-1
J gene: TRBJ1-4
D gene: TRBD1
clone size: once
CDR3 DNA: TGCAGCGCCTTAACAGGGGGCGGCGAAAAACTGTTTTTT
CDR3 protein: CSALTGGGEKLFF

V gene: TRBV7-9
J gene: TRBJ2-3
D gene: NA
clone size: NA
CDR3 DNA: TGTGCCAGCAGCTTAGCGCGAGGGACAGATACGCAGTATTTT
CDR3 protein: CASSLARGTDTQYF

V gene: TRBV2
J gene: TRBJ1-5
D gene: NA
clone size: few
CDR3 DNA: TGTGCCAGCAGCAGGGTTACTCAGCCCCAGCATTTT
CDR3 protein: CASSRVTQPQHF

V gene: TRBV6-5
J gene: TRBJ1-2
D gene: TRBD1
clone size: NA
CDR3 DNA: TGTGCCAGCAGCAGGGGGCGCGGCTATGGCTACACCTTC
CDR3 protein: CASSRGRGYGYTF

V gene: TRBV18
J gene: TRBJ2-2
D gene: NA
clone size: once
CDR3 DNA: TGTGCCAGCTCACCGGTGGATATGAGGAGCGCGAACACCGGGGAGCTGTTTTTT
CDR3 protein: CASSPVDMRSANTGELFF

V gene: TRBV7-8
J gene: TRBJ2-1
D gene: NA
clone size: NA
CDR3 DNA: TGTGCCAGCAGCTCTCTGGGACTGGGTTACAATGAGCAGTTCTTC
CDR3 protein: CASSSLGLGYNEQFF

V gene: TRBV11-2
J gene: TRBJ2-3
D gene: NA
clone size: NA
CDR3 DNA: TGTGCCAGCAGCTTAGTTCAGTCCCCGGATACGCAGTATTTT
CDR3 protein: CASSLVQSPDTQYF

V gene: TRBV7-2
J gene: TRBJ2-7
D gene: TRBD2
clone size: few
CDR3 DNA: TGTGCCAGCAGCTTGGGACTAGCGGGGGGCGTGTACGAGCAGTACTTC
CDR3 protein: CASSLGLAGGVYEQYF

V gene: TRBV7-2
J gene: TRBJ2-1
D gene: TRBD2
clone size: NA
CDR3 DNA: TGTGCCAGCAGCTTATGGGGTACCAGCGGGGGGGCGGGTAATGAGCAGTTCTTC
CDR3 protein: CASSLWGTSGGAGNEQFF

V gene: TRBV6-5
J gene: TRBJ1-6
D gene: NA
clone size: NA
CDR3 DNA: TGTGCCAGCGGACCACAGGTTCCCAATTCACCCCTCCACTTT
CDR3 protein: CASGPQVPNSPLHF

V gene: TRBV4-3
J gene: TRBJ2-2
D gene: TRBD1
clone size: NA
CDR3 DNA: TGCGCCAGCAGCCAAACGGGACAGGGCCGCACCGGGGAGCTGTTTTTT
CDR3 protein: CASSQTGQGRTGELFF

V gene: TRBV28
J gene: TRBJ2-4
D gene: NA
clone size: NA
CDR3 DNA: TGTGCCAGCAGCCCATTGGAGAGAGCCAAAAACATTCAGTACTTC
CDR3 protein: CASSPLERAKNIQYF

V gene: TRBV27
J gene: TRBJ2-1
D gene: TRBD2
clone size: NA
CDR3 DNA: TGTGCCAGCAGGCCCGGGACTAGTCTCGCCTACAATGAGCAGTTCTTC
CDR3 protein: CASRPGTSLAYNEQFF

V gene: TRBV6-1
J gene: TRBJ2-3
D gene: TRBD2
clone size: NA
CDR3 DNA: TGTGCCAGCAGTCAAGCGGGGGGGACATATACGCAGTATTTT
CDR3 protein: CASSQAGGTYTQYF

V gene: TRBV7-3
J gene: TRBJ1-6
D gene: NA
clone size: few
CDR3 DNA: TGTGCCAGCAGCCTGACAGCCCAGAGATCACCCCTCCACTTT
CDR3 protein: CASSLTAQRSPLHF

V gene: TRBV18
J gene: TRBJ1-4
D gene: TRBD1
clone size: NA
CDR3 DNA: TGTGCCAGCACGACGGGACAGTTTAATGAAAAACTGTTTTTT
CDR3 protein: CASTTGQFNEKLFF

V gene: TRBV19
J gene: TRBJ1-3
D gene: TRBD1
clone size: NA
CDR3 DNA: TGTGCCAGTAAAGAGGGGGCGATGTATGGAAACACCATATATTTT
CDR3 protein: CASKEGAMYGNTIYF